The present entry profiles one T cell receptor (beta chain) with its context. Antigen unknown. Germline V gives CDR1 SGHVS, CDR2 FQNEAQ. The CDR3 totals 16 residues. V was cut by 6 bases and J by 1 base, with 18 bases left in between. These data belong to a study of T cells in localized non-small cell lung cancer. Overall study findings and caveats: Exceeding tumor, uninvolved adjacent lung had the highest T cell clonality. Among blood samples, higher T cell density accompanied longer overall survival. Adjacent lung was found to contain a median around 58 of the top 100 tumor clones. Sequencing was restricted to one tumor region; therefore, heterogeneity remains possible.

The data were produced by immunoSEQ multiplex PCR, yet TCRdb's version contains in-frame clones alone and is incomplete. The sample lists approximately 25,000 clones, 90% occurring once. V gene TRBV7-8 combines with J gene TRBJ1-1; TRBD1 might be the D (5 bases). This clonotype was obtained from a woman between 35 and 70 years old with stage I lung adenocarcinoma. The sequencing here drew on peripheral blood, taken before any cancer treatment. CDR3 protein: CASRPRQISSNTEAFF. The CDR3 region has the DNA TGTGCCAGCAGGCCAAGACAGATATCTTCGAACACTGAAGCTTTCTTT. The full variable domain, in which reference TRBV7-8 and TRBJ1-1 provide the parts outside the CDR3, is GAGVSQSPRYKVAKRGQDVALRCDPISGHVSLFWYQQALGQGPEFLTYFQNEAQLDKSGLPSDRFFAERPEGSVSTLKIQRTQQEDSAVYLCASRPRQISSNTEAFFGQGTRLTVV.